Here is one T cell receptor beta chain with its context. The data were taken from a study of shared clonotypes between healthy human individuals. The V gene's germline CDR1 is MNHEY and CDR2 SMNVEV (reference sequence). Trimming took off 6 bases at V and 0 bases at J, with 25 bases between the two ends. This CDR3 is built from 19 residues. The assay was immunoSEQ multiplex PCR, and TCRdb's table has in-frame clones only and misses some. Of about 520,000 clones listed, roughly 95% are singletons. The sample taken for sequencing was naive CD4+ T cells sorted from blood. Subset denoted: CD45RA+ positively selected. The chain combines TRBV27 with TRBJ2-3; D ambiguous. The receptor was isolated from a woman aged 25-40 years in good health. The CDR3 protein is CASSATVLGLASSTDTQYF. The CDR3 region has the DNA TGTGCCAGCAGCGCTACCGTTCTGGGGTTAGCTTCTAGCACAGATACGCAGTATTTT.